One and the same sample provided the 13 T cell receptor beta chains below, sequenced in a study of read filtering for tumor transcriptome and immune sequencing. From about 400 ng of RNA, a library with molecular barcoded alpha/delta and beta/gamma adaptors was made. TCRdb recomputed calls from the reads with MiXCR, one row per CDR3 protein. This sample has 20,000 to 25,000 distinct CDR3 sequences, with around 20% found just once. The sample consisted of a population of CD138-negative cells sorted from bone marrow. These receptors came from a donor at least 40 years old with multiple myeloma.

By share, this clonotype counts as medium-sized (0.01 to 0.1%). This chain joins TRBV7-9 and TRBJ2-1; no firm D call. The V and J ends lost 5 bases and 6 bases respectively, with 8 bases between them. CDR1 is SEHNR and CDR2 is FQNEAQ in the germline V gene (reference sequence). This CDR3 has 12 amino acids. This CDR3 is CASSHTLNEQFF. The CDR3 nucleotides read TGTGCCAGCAGCCATACACTCAATGAGCAGTTCTTC.

Many counts were recorded for this clonotype. The V and J genes are TRBV28 and TRBJ2-5; D is possibly TRBD2 (6 bases). CDR1 is MDHEN, CDR2 SYDVKM, per germline. CDR3 size: 14 residues. Trimming removed 5 bases from V and 7 bases from J, with 17 bases in between. CDR3 region: CASSRSSAGRTQYF. CDR3 nucleotides: TGTGCCAGCAGTCGTTCTAGCGCGGGTCGGACCCAGTACTTC.

Judged by abundance, this clonotype is medium-sized. The gene calls are TRBV11-2 and TRBJ2-1; 7 positions match TRBD1. Looked up from germline, CDR1 is SGHAT and CDR2 is FQNNGV. The CDR3 totals 13 residues. The junction had 1 base not matched to a gene; V was cut back by 1 base and J by 7 bases. CDR3 sequence reads: CASSLVGQNEQFF. DNA for the CDR3: TGTGCCAGCAGCTTAGTGGGACAGAATGAGCAGTTCTTC.

This clonotype was detected many times. V usage is TRBV11-2 and J usage is TRBJ2-7; a weak D match, TRBD2 (5 bases). The CDR3 runs 13 residues. The ends were cut back, 1 base at V and 6 bases at J, with 10 bases in the middle. Germline CDR1 reads SGHAT; CDR2 reads FQNNGV. CDR3 amino acids: CASSLVLGVEQYF. As DNA, the CDR3 is TGTGCCAGCAGCTTAGTGTTGGGAGTCGAGCAGTACTTC. Full variable domain (remainder filled in from reference TRBV11-2 and TRBJ2-7): EAGVAQSPRYKIIEKRQSVAFWCNPISGHATLYWYQQILGQGPKLLIQFQNNGVVDDSQLPKDRFSAERLKGVDSTLKIQPAKLEDSAVYLCASSLVLGVEQYFGPGTRLTVT.

On this clonotype itself: With only one base between it and a far larger clone, this is likely a read error. V and J are TRBV6-2 or TRBV6-3 and TRBJ2-2; 15 bases are shared with TRBD2. Germline assignment: CDR1 MNHEY and CDR2 SVGEGT. The CDR3 sequence is 20 residues long. The CDR3 region has the DNA TGTGCCAGCAGTCATACAGGGCTAGGACTAGCGGGAGGGAACACCGGGGAGCTGCTTTTT. This encodes CASSHTGLGLAGGNTGELLF.

Many counts were recorded for this clonotype. The chain combines TRBV29-1 with TRBJ2-7; 7 nucleotides match TRBD2. J gave up 7 bases and V 5 bases, and 5 bases lay outside the gene matches. Germline V gene data show CDR1 as SQVTM and CDR2 as ANQGSEA. This CDR3 comprises 11 residues. The CDR3 bases are TGCAGCGTTAAGACAGCGGGGGAGCAGTACTTC. Its protein is CSVKTAGEQYF.

This clonotype appeared many times. The CDR3 protein is CASCRDRVQSGELFF. The CDR3, as DNA: TGTGCCAGCTGCCGGGACAGGGTACAGTCCGGGGAGCTGTTTTTT. This chain connects TRBV6-1 to TRBJ2-2, with TRBD1 matching over 9 bases. CDR1 MNHNS and CDR2 SASEGT come from the germline V gene. After removal of 8 bases from V and 6 bases from J, the junction contained 10 bases not matched to a gene. The CDR3 covers 15 residues.

The sample holds many counts of this clonotype. V and J are TRBV7-8 and TRBJ2-1; D is uncertain. Germline V gene lookup returns CDR1 SGHVS and CDR2 FQNEAQ. CDR3 size: 12 residues. V lost 5 bases to trimming and J lost 6 bases, with 8 bases between them. Here the CDR3 reads CASSQNRNEQFF. In nucleotides, the CDR3 is TGTGCCAGCAGCCAGAACCGCAATGAGCAGTTCTTC.

This clonotype is medium-sized in the sample. The chain carries TRBV19 and TRBJ2-1, with a tentative D call TRBD2 (6 bases). The germline V gene has CDR1 LNHDA and CDR2 SQIVND (reference sequence). Trimming left V 6 bases short and J 3 bases short, with 6 bases between. This CDR3 comprises 12 residues. CDR3 sequence: CASSGSYNEQFF. The CDR3 DNA reads TGTGCCAGTAGCGGGAGCTACAATGAGCAGTTCTTC. Full variable domain (rest looked up from reference TRBV19 and TRBJ2-1): DGGITQSPKYLFRKEGQNVTLSCEQNLNHDAMYWYRQDPGQGLRLIYYSQIVNDFQKGDIAEGYSVSREKKESFPLTVTSAQKNPTAFYLCASSGSYNEQFFGPGTRLTVL.

A note on this clonotype: At one end, the junction sequence differs from germline, possibly due to a read error. The rearrangement links TRBV5-5 to TRBJ2-1, with TRBD2 matching 10 bases. CDR1 is SGHKS, CDR2 YYEKEE, per germline (reference sequence). The CDR3 totals 16 residues. CDR3 coding DNA: TGTTCCAGCGTCCTAGCGGGAGCCCACTCCTACAATGAGCAGTTCTTC. Translating gives CSSVLAGAHSYNEQFF.

Sample share makes this clonotype medium-sized. The chain uses TRBV28 and TRBJ2-1, with D possibly TRBD1 on 6 matching bases. Deletions cut 7 bases from V and 2 bases from J, with 12 bases between. The V gene's germline CDR1 is MDHEN and CDR2 SYDVKM. The CDR3 is 14 residues long. The DNA for the CDR3 is TGTGCCAGCACGCTACAGGGCACCTACAATGAGCAGTTCTTC. Amino acid sequence: CASTLQGTYNEQFF. Drawing the rest from reference TRBV28 and TRBJ2-1, the complete variable domain is DVKVTQSSRYLVKRTGEKVFLECVQDMDHENMFWYRQDPGLGLRLIYFSYDVKMKEKGDIPEGYSVSREKKERFSLILESASTNQTSMYLCASTLQGTYNEQFFGPGTRLTVL.

This clonotype was found many times. The chain links TRBV3-1 to TRBJ2-3, with D possibly matching TRBD1 (6 bases). Germline lookup yields CDR1 LGHDT and CDR2 YNNKEL (reference sequence). V gave up 1 base and J gave up 1 base, with 12 bases separating them. The CDR3 extends over 16 amino acids. DNA for the CDR3: TGTGCCAGCAGCCAAGGGTCAAGACAGGGCACAGATACGCAGTATTTT. Translation: CASSQGSRQGTDTQYF.

Concerning this clonotype itself: A much larger clone differs by one base, so this may be a read error. The chain is built from TRBV19 and TRBJ2-7; TRBD1 might be the D (6 bases). Germline CDR1 LNHDA, CDR2 SQIVND (reference sequence). CDR3 length equals 13 residues. Trimming took off 7 bases at V and 3 bases at J, with 13 bases between the two ends. The CDR3 spells CASNMGAGYEQYF. For the CDR3, the DNA is TGTGCCAGTAATATGGGGGCAGGCTACGAGCAGTACTTC.